Each of the 8 T cell receptor beta chains below was sequenced from the same sample in a study of T cells in narcolepsy. The table came from immunoSEQ multiplex PCR; TCRdb's copy has only in-frame clones and leaves some out. Of tens of thousands of clones listed, 55% to 80% were seen once; the top ten hold more than 10%. The sequenced material came from memory (CD45RA-) CD4+ T cells from blood. Receptors were obtained from a human donor in good health.

The chain links TRBV18 to TRBJ2-5; D call uncertain. CDR1 is KGHSH, CDR2 LQKENI, per germline. Trimming shortened V by 1 base and J by 5 bases, and 5 bases separated the two germline ends. The CDR3 consists of 12 residues. Written as DNA, the CDR3 is TGTGCCAGCTCACCACAGAGGGAGACCCAGTACTTC. Residues: CASSPQRETQYF.

The genes are TRBV29-1 and TRBJ2-5; D may match TRBD1 or TRBD2 (5 bases each). The germline V gene encodes CDR1 SQVTM and CDR2 ANQGSEA. This CDR3 is built from 13 residues. Trimming removed 6 bases at V and 7 bases at J, with 18 bases between. CDR3: CSVSGLTGATQYF. CDR3 nucleotides: TGCAGCGTAAGCGGACTCACCGGGGCGACCCAGTACTTC.

This chain joins TRBV20-1 and TRBJ1-2; the D is unclear. Germline V gene data show CDR1 as DFQATT and CDR2 as SNEGSKA (reference sequence). Trimming pared 4 bases from V and 8 bases from J, leaving 11 bases between. The CDR3 loop spans 11 amino acids. Here the CDR3 reads CSATQEGGYTF. In DNA form, the CDR3 reads TGCAGTGCTACTCAAGAAGGGGGCTACACCTTC.

This clone showed up just a few times. The chain is built from TRBV7-2 and TRBJ2-3; TRBD2 matches 13 bases. Germline CDR1 reads SGHTA; CDR2 reads FQGNSA. The CDR3 consists of 14 residues. Germline trimming cut 4 bases from V and 6 bases from J; bases unmatched to any gene: 1. CDR3 bases: TGTGCCAGCAGCTGGACTAGCGGGGGCGATACGCAGTATTTT. Encoded protein: CASSWTSGGDTQYF.

The rearrangement links TRBV7-9 to TRBJ2-1; TRBD2 might be the D (6 bases). This CDR3 has 11 amino acids. CDR1 and CDR2 from the germline V gene are SEHNR and FQNEAQ (reference sequence). The V end lost 7 bases, the J end lost 8 bases, and 9 bases lay between the germline ends. CDR3 amino acids: CASTLADEQFF. As DNA, the CDR3 is TGTGCCAGCACTTTAGCGGATGAGCAGTTCTTC. Looking up the rest from reference TRBV7-9 and TRBJ2-1 gives the full variable domain: DTGVSQNPRHKITKRGQNVTFRCDPISEHNRLYWYRQTLGQGPEFLTYFQNEAQLEKSRLLSDRFSAERPKGSFSTLEIQRTEQGDSAMYLCASTLADEQFFGPGTRLTVL.

The chain recombines TRBV18 with TRBJ1-1; D call uncertain. The CDR3 is 12 amino acids. V lost 6 bases and J lost 0, with 5 bases in between. In germline, CDR1 is KGHSH, CDR2 LQKENI. This CDR3 reads CASSQLNTEAFF. The CDR3 bases are TGTGCCAGCTCCCAACTGAACACTGAAGCTTTCTTT.

This chain connects TRBV20-1 to TRBJ2-2, with no clear D. Germline values: CDR1 DFQATT, CDR2 SNEGSKA (reference sequence). There are 11 residues in the CDR3. Trimming shortened V by 5 bases and J by 5 bases, and 6 bases separated the two germline ends. The CDR3 reads CSAEATGELFF. CDR3 in DNA: TGCAGTGCTGAGGCGACCGGGGAGCTGTTTTTT.

The chain uses TRBV5-1 and TRBJ2-5; 11 nucleotides agree with TRBD1. Germline CDR1 is SGHRS and CDR2 is YFSETQ. V lost 4 bases to trimming and J lost 4 bases; unmatched junction nucleotides: 6. This CDR3 has 15 residues. The CDR3 DNA sequence: TGCGCCAGCAGCACGGCCGGGACAGGGGGAGAGACCCAGTACTTC. Translation: CASSTAGTGGETQYF. The full variable domain, its missing parts supplied by reference TRBV5-1 and TRBJ2-5, is KAGVTQTPRYLIKTRGQQVTLSCSPISGHRSVSWYQQTPGQGLQFLFEYFSETQRNKGNFPGRFSGRQFSNSRSEMNVSTLELGDSALYLCASSTAGTGGETQYFGPGTRLLVL.